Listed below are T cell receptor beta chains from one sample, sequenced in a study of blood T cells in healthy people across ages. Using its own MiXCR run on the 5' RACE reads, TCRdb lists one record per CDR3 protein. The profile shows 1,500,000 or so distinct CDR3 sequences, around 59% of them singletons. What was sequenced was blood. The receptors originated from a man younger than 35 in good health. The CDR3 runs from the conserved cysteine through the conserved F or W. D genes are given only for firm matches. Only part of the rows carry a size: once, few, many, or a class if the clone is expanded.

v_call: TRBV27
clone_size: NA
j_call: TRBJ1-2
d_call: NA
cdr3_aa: CASSPSGPLFYGYTF
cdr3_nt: TGTGCCAGCAGTCCGTCAGGGCCCCTCTTTTATGGCTACACCTTC

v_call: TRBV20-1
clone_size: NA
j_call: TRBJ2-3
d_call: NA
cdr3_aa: CSAMGPSGTDTQYF
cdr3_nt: TGCAGTGCTATGGGCCCTTCCGGCACAGATACGCAGTATTTT

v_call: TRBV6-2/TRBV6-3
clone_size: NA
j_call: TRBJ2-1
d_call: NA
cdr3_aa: CASSPGQIEQFF
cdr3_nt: TGTGCCAGCAGCCCCGGACAGATTGAGCAGTTCTTC

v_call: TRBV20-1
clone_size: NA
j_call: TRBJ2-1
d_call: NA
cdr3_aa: CSARVPRGNPDEQFF
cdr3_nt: TGCAGTGCTAGAGTCCCCCGGGGCAATCCAGATGAGCAGTTCTTC

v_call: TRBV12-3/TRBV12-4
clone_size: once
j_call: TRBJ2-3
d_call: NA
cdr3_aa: CASSLALGDTDTQYF
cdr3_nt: TGTGCCAGCAGTTTAGCGCTAGGGGACACAGATACGCAGTATTTT

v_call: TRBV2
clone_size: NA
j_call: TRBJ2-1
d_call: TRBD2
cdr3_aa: CASSEGPSGEGDEQFF
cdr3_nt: TGTGCCAGCAGTGAAGGGCCTAGCGGAGAGGGTGATGAGCAGTTCTTC

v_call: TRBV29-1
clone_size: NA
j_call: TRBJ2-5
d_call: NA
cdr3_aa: CSVEGRGETQYF
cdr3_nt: TGCAGCGTTGAAGGCAGGGGAGAGACCCAGTACTTC

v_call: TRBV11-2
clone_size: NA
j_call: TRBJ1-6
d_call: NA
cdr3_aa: CASSFSGRSYNSPLHF
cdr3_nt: TGTGCCAGCAGCTTTTCCGGGCGTTCCTATAATTCACCCCTCCACTTT

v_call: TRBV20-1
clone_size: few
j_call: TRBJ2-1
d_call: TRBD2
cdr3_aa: CSARDLGSGRGNEQFF
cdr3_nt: TGCAGTGCTAGAGATCTAGGTAGCGGGAGAGGAAATGAGCAGTTCTTC

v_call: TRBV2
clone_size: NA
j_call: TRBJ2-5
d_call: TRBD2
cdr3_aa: CASRRASGKETQYF
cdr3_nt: TGTGCCAGCAGGAGGGCTAGCGGGAAAGAGACCCAGTACTTC

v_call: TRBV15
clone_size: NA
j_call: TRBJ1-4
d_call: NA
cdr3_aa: CATSNLGGGNEKLFF
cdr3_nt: TGTGCCACCAGCAACCTCGGTGGGGGGAATGAAAAACTGTTTTTT

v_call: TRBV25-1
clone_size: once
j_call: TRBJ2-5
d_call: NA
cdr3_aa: CASAAPRGWIETQYF
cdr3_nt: TGTGCCAGCGCTGCCCCTCGGGGGTGGATAGAGACCCAGTACTTC

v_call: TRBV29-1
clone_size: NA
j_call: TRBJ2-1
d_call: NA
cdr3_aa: CSVAGGARGYNEQFF
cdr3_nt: TGCAGCGTTGCGGGGGGCGCCCGGGGGTACAATGAGCAGTTCTTC

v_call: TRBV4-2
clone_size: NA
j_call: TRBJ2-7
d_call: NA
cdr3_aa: CASSQRLGSYEQYF
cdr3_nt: TGTGCCAGCAGCCAGAGACTGGGCAGTTACGAGCAGTACTTC

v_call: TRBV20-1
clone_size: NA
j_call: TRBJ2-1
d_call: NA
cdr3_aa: CSARDPAGHPSYNEQFF
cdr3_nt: TGCAGTGCTAGAGATCCGGCGGGCCACCCATCCTACAATGAGCAGTTCTTC

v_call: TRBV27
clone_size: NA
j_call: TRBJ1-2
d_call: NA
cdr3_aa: CASSFLGTARDGYTF
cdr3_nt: TGTGCCAGCAGTTTCTTAGGGACGGCGAGGGATGGCTACACCTTC

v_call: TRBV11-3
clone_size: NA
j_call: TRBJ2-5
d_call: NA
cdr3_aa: CASSTPGPVETQYF
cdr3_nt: TGTGCCAGCAGCACTCCCGGGCCCGTAGAGACCCAGTACTTC

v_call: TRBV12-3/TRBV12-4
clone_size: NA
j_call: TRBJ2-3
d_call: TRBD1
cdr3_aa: CASSLDRGGGTQYF
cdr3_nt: TGTGCCAGCAGTTTGGACAGGGGTGGGGGTACGCAGTATTTT

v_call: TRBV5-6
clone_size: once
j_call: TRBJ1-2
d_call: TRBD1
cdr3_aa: CASTTDRGNYGYTF
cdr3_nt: TGTGCCAGCACCACGGACAGGGGGAACTATGGCTACACCTTC

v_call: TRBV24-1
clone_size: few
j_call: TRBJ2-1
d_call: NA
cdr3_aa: CATKLDGSSYNEQFF
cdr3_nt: TGTGCCACCAAGTTAGACGGGAGCTCCTACAATGAGCAGTTCTTC

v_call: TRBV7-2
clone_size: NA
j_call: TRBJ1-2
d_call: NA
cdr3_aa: CASSSSGVGLYGYTF
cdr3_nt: TGTGCCAGCAGCTCATCAGGGGTGGGCCTCTATGGCTACACCTTC

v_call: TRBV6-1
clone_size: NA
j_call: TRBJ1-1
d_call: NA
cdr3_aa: CASNFQWGSEAFF
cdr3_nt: TGTGCCAGCAATTTCCAGTGGGGGTCAGAAGCTTTCTTT

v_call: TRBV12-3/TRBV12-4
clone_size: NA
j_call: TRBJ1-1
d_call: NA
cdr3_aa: CASSRGSFQAFF
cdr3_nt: TGTGCCAGCAGTCGCGGGAGCTTTCAAGCTTTCTTT

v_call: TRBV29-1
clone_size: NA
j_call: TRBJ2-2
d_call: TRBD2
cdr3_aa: CSVKAGTGELFF
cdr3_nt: TGCAGCGTTAAAGCGGGAACCGGGGAGCTGTTTTTT